Below are 16 T cell receptor beta chains sequenced from a single sample in a study of blood T cell repertoires in COVID-19. The assay was immunoSEQ multiplex PCR, and TCRdb's table has in-frame clones only and misses some. The data contain 200,000 to 300,000 clones, more than 75% of them singletons. The sequencing sample was made of PBMCs or T cells enriched from blood (not recorded which). These receptors all come from a woman aged 40 to 49 with acute COVID-19.

This chain uses TRBV11-2 with TRBJ2-7; a possible D gene is TRBD2 (5 bases). The V gene's germline CDR1 is SGHAT and CDR2 FQNNGV. V lost 5 bases, J lost 1 base, and 24 bases lay in between. CDR3 length: 18 residues. CDR3 loop: CASSPTFQFLGESYEQYF. The CDR3 coding sequence is TGTGCCAGCAGCCCGACCTTCCAGTTTTTGGGAGAATCCTACGAGCAGTACTTC. Drawing the rest from reference TRBV11-2 and TRBJ2-7, the complete variable domain is EAGVAQSPRYKIIEKRQSVAFWCNPISGHATLYWYQQILGQGPKLLIQFQNNGVVDDSQLPKDRFSAERLKGVDSTLKIQPAKLEDSAVYLCASSPTFQFLGESYEQYFGPGTRLTVT.

This chain uses TRBV19 with TRBJ1-4; a weak D match, TRBD1 (6 bases). Germline V gene data show CDR1 as LNHDA and CDR2 as SQIVND (reference sequence). CDR3 length: 13 residues. The V end lost 1 base, the J end lost 13 bases, and 13 bases lay between the germline ends. CDR3 amino acids: CASSIVGQTGLFF. CDR3 nucleotide sequence: TGTGCCAGTAGTATAGTAGGACAGACCGGACTGTTTTTT.

The count of this clone is one. V and J are TRBV6-1 and TRBJ1-6; 7 positions match TRBD1. The CDR3 loop spans 16 amino acids. Germline lookup yields CDR1 MNHNS and CDR2 SASEGT. J gave up 9 bases and V 4 bases, and 12 bases lay outside the gene matches. CDR3 sequence reads: CASSATGDRLTSPLHF. As DNA, the CDR3 is TGTGCCAGCAGTGCAACAGGGGACAGATTAACTTCACCCCTCCACTTT.

The chain employs TRBV9 and TRBJ2-1; 7 bases are shared with TRBD1. V trimming: 3 bases; J trimming: 0 bases; junction bases outside the gene matches: 6. The CDR3 length is 16 residues. CDR1 is SGDLS, CDR2 YYNGEE, per germline. The CDR3 DNA follows: TGTGCCAGCAGCGAGACAGGGCTAGGCTCCTACAATGAGCAGTTCTTC. Translating gives CASSETGLGSYNEQFF.

This rearrangement joins TRBV18 to TRBJ2-5; 9 nucleotides align to TRBD2. Unmatched junction bases numbered 3, after V lost 0 bases and J lost 4 bases. The CDR3 extends over 15 amino acids. Germline V gene data show CDR1 as KGHSH and CDR2 as LQKENI. The CDR3 region is CASSPPVAGVETQYF. CDR3 coding DNA: TGTGCCAGCTCACCACCCGTAGCGGGAGTAGAGACCCAGTACTTC.

The chain recombines TRBV5-1 with TRBJ2-7, with TRBD1 matching over 8 bases. There are 15 residues in the CDR3. After removal of 0 bases from V and 2 bases from J, the junction contained 4 bases not matched to a gene. In germline, CDR1 is SGHRS, CDR2 YFSETQ. CDR3 sequence (DNA): TGCGCCAGCAGCTTGGAAGGGACAGGAACCTACGAGCAGTACTTC. Translation: CASSLEGTGTYEQYF.

The rearrangement links TRBV5-5 to TRBJ2-5; 12 bases line up with TRBD2. The junction had 2 bases not matched to a gene; V was cut back by 1 base and J by 4 bases. The CDR3 has 15 residues. The germline CDR1 and CDR2 sequences are SGHKS and YYEKEE (reference sequence). CDR3 DNA sequence: TGTGCCAGCAGCTTGCCTAGCGGGAGGGGAGAGACCCAGTACTTC. Translation gives CASSLPSGRGETQYF.

The chain has TRBV6-5 and TRBJ2-1; perhaps TRBD2 as D (6 bases). The V and J ends lost 4 bases and 10 bases respectively, with 17 bases between them. The CDR3 sequence is 14 residues long. Per germline, CDR1 MNHEY and CDR2 SVGAGI. CDR3: CASSFSGTGGEQFF. The CDR3 nucleotides read TGTGCCAGCAGTTTTTCCGGGACTGGAGGCGAGCAGTTCTTC.

The chain carries TRBV11-1 and TRBJ1-1; maybe TRBD1 (6 bases). The CDR3 loop spans 15 amino acids. Germline V gene data show CDR1 as SGHAT and CDR2 as FQDESV (reference sequence). Trimming took 5 bases from V and 0 from J, leaving 13 bases between them. In DNA, the CDR3 is TGTGCCAGCAGCGCTGAAACAGGGATGAACACTGAAGCTTTCTTT. This encodes CASSAETGMNTEAFF.

V and J are TRBV2 and TRBJ1-2; D is possibly TRBD1 (5 bases). Trimming pared 3 bases from V and 7 bases from J, leaving 21 bases between. Germline CDR1 and CDR2: SNHLY and FYNNEI. CDR3 length: 16 residues. For the CDR3, the DNA is TGTGCCAGCAGTGAGAATGTAAGGCAGGGCAGAAGTGGCTACACCTTC. It translates to CASSENVRQGRSGYTF.

This sequence joins TRBV29-1 and TRBJ2-7, with TRBD1 matching 8 bases. J was trimmed by 0 bases and V by 2 bases; bases with no gene match: 6. The CDR3 loop spans 15 amino acids. Germline V gives CDR1 SQVTM, CDR2 ANQGSEA. The CDR3 spells CSVEPLGQGSYEQYF. DNA for the CDR3: TGCAGCGTTGAACCCCTCGGACAGGGCTCCTACGAGCAGTACTTC.

This chain connects TRBV2 to TRBJ2-4; D might be TRBD1 (5 bases). The germline V and J ends were trimmed by 0 bases and 6 bases, with 9 bases remaining between them. This CDR3 is built from 14 residues. Germline V gene data show CDR1 as SNHLY and CDR2 as FYNNEI. The CDR3 reads CASSEALQGNIQYF. DNA for the CDR3: TGTGCCAGCAGTGAAGCGCTGCAGGGAAACATTCAGTACTTC.

This clone was observed at least ten times. The V and J genes are TRBV7-6 and TRBJ2-2; 7 positions match TRBD1. The CDR3 is 16 residues long. Germline CDR1 is SGHVS and CDR2 is FNYEAQ. The ends lost 1 base at V and 3 bases at J; junction bases unmatched: 5. As DNA, the CDR3 is TGTGCCAGCAGCTTAGAGCAGACAGGGTACACCGGGGAGCTGTTTTTT. Translated: CASSLEQTGYTGELFF.

This clone was detected only once. Here the CDR3 DNA reads TGTGCCAGTAGTATTGAGGATTCTGGAAACACCATATATTTT. Translation gives CASSIEDSGNTIYF. V usage is TRBV19 and J usage is TRBJ1-3; D gene uncertain. Germline loops: CDR1 LNHDA, CDR2 SQIVND (reference sequence). This CDR3 has 14 residues. Trimming took off 3 bases at V and 1 base at J, with 7 bases between the two ends.

The chain uses TRBV2 and TRBJ2-1; no firm D call. The germline gives CDR1 SNHLY, CDR2 FYNNEI. V was shortened by 2 bases and J by 4 bases, with 9 bases between the two germline ends. The CDR3 covers 14 residues. CDR3 in amino acids: CASSESRSYNEQFF. CDR3 coding DNA: TGTGCCAGCAGTGAATCTAGAAGTTACAATGAGCAGTTCTTC.

This clone was seen only a few times. The V and J genes are TRBV5-1 and TRBJ1-6; 10 nucleotides agree with TRBD1. Trimming at V came to 2 bases and at J to 6 bases, leaving 2 bases not matched to a gene. CDR1 and CDR2 (germline): SGHRS, YFSETQ. CDR3 length: 15 amino acids. The CDR3 DNA reads as TGCGCCAGCAGCTTCGGGGACAGGGGTAATTCACCCCTCCACTTT. The encoded protein is CASSFGDRGNSPLHF.